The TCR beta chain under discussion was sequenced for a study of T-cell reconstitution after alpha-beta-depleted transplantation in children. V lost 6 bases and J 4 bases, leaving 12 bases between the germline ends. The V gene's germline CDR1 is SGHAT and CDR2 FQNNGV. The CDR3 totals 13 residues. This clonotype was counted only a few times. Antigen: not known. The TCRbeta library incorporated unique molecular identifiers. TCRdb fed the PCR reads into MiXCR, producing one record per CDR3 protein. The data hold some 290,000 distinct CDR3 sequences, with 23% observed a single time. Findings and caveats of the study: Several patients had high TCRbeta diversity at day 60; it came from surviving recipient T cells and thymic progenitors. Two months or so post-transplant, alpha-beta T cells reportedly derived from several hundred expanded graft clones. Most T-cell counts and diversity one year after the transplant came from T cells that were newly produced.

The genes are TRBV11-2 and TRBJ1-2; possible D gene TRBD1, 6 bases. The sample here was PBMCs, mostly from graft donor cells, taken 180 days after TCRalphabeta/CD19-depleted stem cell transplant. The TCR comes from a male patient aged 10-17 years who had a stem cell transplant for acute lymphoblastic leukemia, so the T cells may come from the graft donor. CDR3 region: CASRSQGIYGYTF. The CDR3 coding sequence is TGTGCCAGCAGGTCCCAGGGGATCTATGGCTACACCTTC.